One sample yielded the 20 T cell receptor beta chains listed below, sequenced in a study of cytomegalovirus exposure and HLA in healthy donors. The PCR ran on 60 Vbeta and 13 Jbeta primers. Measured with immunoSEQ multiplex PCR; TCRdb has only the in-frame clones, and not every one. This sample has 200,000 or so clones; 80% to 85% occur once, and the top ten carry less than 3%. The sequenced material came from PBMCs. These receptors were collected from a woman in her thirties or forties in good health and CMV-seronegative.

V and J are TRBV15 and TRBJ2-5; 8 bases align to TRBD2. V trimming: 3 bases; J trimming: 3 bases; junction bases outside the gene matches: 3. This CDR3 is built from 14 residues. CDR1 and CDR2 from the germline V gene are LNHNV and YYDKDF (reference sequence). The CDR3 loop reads CATSRGLVKETQYF. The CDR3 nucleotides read TGTGCCACCAGCAGGGGACTAGTAAAAGAGACCCAGTACTTC.

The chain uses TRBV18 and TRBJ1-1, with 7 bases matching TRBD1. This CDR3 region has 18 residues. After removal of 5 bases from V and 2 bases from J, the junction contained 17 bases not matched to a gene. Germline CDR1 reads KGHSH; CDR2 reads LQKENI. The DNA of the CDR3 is TGTGCCAGCTCATGCCCCGTCTTACAGGGGTGGGTAAACACTGAAGCTTTCTTT. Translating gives CASSCPVLQGWVNTEAFF.

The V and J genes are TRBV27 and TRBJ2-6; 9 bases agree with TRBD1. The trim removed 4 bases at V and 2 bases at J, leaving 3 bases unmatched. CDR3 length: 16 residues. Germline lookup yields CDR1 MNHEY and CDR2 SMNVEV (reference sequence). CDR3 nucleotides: TGTGCCAGCAGTTCCGGGACAGGGACTGGGGCCAACGTCCTGACTTTC. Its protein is CASSSGTGTGANVLTF.

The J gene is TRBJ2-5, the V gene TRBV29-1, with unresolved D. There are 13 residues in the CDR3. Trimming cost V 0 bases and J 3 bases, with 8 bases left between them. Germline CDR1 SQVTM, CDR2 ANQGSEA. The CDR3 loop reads CSVEEPSEETQYF. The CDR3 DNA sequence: TGCAGCGTTGAAGAGCCATCAGAAGAGACCCAGTACTTC.

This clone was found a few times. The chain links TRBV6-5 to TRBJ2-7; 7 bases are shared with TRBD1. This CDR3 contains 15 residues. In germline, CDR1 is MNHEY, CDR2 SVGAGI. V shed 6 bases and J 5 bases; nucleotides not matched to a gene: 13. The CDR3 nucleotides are TGTGCCAGCAGCCAGCGACAGGGTCTTAACGACGAGCAGTACTTC. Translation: CASSQRQGLNDEQYF.

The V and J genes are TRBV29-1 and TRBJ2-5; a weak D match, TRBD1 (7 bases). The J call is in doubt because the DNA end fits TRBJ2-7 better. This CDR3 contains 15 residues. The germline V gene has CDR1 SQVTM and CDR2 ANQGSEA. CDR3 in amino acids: CSVGRGRGNSYEQYF. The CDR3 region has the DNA TGCAGCGTTGGGCGGGGCAGGGGGAACTCCTACGAGCAGTACTTC.

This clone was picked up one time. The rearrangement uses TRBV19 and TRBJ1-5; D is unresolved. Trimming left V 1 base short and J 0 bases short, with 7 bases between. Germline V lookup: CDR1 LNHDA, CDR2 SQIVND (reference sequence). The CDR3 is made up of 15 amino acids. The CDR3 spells CASSIGSFSNQPQHF. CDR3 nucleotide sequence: TGTGCCAGTAGTATAGGCAGTTTTAGCAATCAGCCCCAGCATTTT. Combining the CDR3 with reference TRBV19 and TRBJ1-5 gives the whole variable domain DGGITQSPKYLFRKEGQNVTLSCEQNLNHDAMYWYRQDPGQGLRLIYYSQIVNDFQKGDIAEGYSVSREKKESFPLTVTSAQKNPTAFYLCASSIGSFSNQPQHFGDGTRLSIL.

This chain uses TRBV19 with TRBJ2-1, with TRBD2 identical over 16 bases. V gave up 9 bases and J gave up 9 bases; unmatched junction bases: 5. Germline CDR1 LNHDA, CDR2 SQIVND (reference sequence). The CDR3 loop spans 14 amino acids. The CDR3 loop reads CASSGLAGGGEQFF. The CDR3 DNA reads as TGTGCCAGCTCGGGACTAGCGGGAGGGGGTGAGCAGTTCTTC.

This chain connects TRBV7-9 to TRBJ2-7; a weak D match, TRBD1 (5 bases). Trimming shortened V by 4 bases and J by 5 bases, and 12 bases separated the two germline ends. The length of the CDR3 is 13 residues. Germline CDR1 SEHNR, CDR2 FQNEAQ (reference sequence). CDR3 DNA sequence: TGTGCCAGCAGCTCACCCGCAGGGAACGAGCAGTACTTC. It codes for CASSSPAGNEQYF. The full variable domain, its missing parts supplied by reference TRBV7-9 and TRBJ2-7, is DTGVSQNPRHKITKRGQNVTFRCDPISEHNRLYWYRQTLGQGPEFLTYFQNEAQLEKSRLLSDRFSAERPKGSFSTLEIQRTEQGDSAMYLCASSSPAGNEQYFGPGTRLTVT.

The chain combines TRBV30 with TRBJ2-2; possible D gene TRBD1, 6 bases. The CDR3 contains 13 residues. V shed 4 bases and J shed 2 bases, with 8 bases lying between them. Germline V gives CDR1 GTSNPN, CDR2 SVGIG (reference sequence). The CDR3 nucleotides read TGTGCCTGGACAGGGGTAAACACCGGGGAGCTGTTTTTT. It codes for CAWTGVNTGELFF.

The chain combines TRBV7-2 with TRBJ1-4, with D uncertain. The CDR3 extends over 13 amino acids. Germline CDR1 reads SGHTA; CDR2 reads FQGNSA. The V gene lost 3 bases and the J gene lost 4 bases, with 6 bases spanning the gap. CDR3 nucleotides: TGTGCCAGCAGCTTGTCGGGTAATGAAAAACTGTTTTTT. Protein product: CASSLSGNEKLFF.

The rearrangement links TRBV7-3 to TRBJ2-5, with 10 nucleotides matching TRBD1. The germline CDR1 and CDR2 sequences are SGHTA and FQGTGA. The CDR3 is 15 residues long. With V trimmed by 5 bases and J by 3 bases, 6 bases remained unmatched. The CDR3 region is CASSISTGGEETQYF. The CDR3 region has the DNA TGTGCCAGCAGCATCTCGACAGGGGGCGAAGAGACCCAGTACTTC. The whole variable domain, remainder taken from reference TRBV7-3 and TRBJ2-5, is GAGVSQTPSNKVTEKGKYVELRCDPISGHTALYWYRQSLGQGPEFLIYFQGTGAADDSGLPNDRFFAVRPEGSVSTLKIQRTERGDSAVYLCASSISTGGEETQYFGPGTRLLVL.

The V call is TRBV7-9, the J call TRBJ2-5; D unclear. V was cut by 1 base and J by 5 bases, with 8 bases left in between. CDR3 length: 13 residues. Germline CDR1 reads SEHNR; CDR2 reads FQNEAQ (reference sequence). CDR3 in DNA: TGTGCCAGCAGCTTAGGCACCGCGGAGACCCAGTACTTC. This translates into CASSLGTAETQYF.

CDR3 amino acids: CASSFGQGPYGYTF. The CDR3 DNA reads TGTGCCAGCAGTTTTGGGCAGGGCCCCTATGGCTACACCTTC. V and J are TRBV28 and TRBJ1-2, with TRBD1 as a possible D gene (5 bases). In germline, CDR1 is MDHEN, CDR2 SYDVKM. V was trimmed by 3 bases and J by 4 bases, leaving 12 bases between them. This CDR3 is built from 14 residues.

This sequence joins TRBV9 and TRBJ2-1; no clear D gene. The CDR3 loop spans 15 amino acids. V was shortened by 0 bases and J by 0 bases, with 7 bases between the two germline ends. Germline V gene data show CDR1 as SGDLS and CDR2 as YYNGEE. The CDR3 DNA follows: TGTGCCAGCAGCGTAGGTCTGAGCTCCTACAATGAGCAGTTCTTC. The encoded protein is CASSVGLSSYNEQFF.

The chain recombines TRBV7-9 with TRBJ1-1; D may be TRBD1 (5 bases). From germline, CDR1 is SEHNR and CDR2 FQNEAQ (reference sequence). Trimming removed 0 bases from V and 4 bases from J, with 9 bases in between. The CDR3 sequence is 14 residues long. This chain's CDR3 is CASSLALGGTEAFF. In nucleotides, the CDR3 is TGTGCCAGCAGCTTAGCGCTGGGGGGCACTGAAGCTTTCTTT.

CDR3 in DNA: TGTGCCAGCTCACCGGGGAGGGGGGACGGCACTGAAGCTTTCTTT. It specifies CASSPGRGDGTEAFF. The chain employs TRBV18 and TRBJ1-1; D might be TRBD1 (6 bases). This CDR3 region has 15 residues. CDR1 and CDR2 (germline): KGHSH, LQKENI. V dropped 3 bases and J dropped 4 bases, with 15 bases sitting between them.

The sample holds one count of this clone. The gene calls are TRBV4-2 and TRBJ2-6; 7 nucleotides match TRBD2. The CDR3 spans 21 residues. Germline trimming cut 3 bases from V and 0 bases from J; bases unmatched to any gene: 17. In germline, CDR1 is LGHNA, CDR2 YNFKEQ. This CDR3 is CASSHPVLAEALPSGANVLTF. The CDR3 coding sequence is TGTGCCAGCAGCCACCCGGTCCTAGCGGAGGCCCTTCCCTCTGGGGCCAACGTCCTGACTTTC.

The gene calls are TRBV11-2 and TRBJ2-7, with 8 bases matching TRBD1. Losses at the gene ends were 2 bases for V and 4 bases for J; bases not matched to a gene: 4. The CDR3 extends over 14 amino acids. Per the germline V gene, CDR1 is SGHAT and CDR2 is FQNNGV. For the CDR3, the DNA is TGTGCCAGCAGCTTATGGCAGGGGGCGTACGAGCAGTACTTC. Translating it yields CASSLWQGAYEQYF.

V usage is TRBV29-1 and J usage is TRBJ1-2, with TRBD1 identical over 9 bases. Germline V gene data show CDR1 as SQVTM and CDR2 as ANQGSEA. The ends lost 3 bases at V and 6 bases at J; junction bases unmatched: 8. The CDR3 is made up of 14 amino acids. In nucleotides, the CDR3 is TGCAGCGTTGAGGGTGGGGACAGGGACGATGGCTACACCTTC. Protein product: CSVEGGDRDDGYTF. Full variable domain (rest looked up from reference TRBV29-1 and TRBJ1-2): SAVISQKPSRDICQRGTSLTIQCQVDSQVTMMFWYRQQPGQSLTLIATANQGSEATYESGFVIDKFPISRPNLTFSTLTVSNMSPEDSSIYLCSVEGGDRDDGYTFGSGTRLTVV.